The 26 T cell receptor beta chains reported below all come from one sample, sequenced in a study of blood T cell repertoires in COVID-19. Profiled with immunoSEQ multiplex PCR; TCRdb holds only in-frame clones, not every one. The sample contains roughly 330,000 clones, around 90% of which appear only once. Sequenced input: peripheral blood. All receptors come from a man aged 25 to 40 with COVID-19, enrolled during active disease.

This clone has only a few counts. J is TRBJ1-1 and V is TRBV6-2 or TRBV6-3; weak D call: TRBD1 (6 bases). Looked up from germline, CDR1 is MNHEY and CDR2 is SVGEGT. This CDR3 region has 13 residues. The V end was cut by 7 bases, the J end by 11 bases, with 20 bases between. Here the CDR3 DNA reads TGTGCCAGCACCCCCAGGGGAGGGTTCGAGGCTTTCTTT. Amino acids: CASTPRGGFEAFF.

This sequence joins TRBV18 and TRBJ2-7; D might be TRBD2 (5 bases). This CDR3 spans 14 amino acids. Trimming took off 2 bases at V and 3 bases at J, with 11 bases between the two ends. In germline, CDR1 is KGHSH, CDR2 LQKENI. CDR3 loop: CASSPSGQLYEQYF. The DNA of the CDR3 is TGTGCCAGCTCACCAAGCGGCCAGCTCTACGAGCAGTACTTC. Full variable domain (remainder filled in from reference TRBV18 and TRBJ2-7): NAGVMQNPRHLVRRRGQEARLRCSPMKGHSHVYWYRQLPEEGLKFMVYLQKENIIDESGMPKERFSAEFPKEGPSILRIQQVVRGDSAAYFCASSPSGQLYEQYFGPGTRLTVT.

The rearrangement joins TRBV15 to TRBJ2-1; TRBD1 matches at 7 bases. Germline V lookup: CDR1 LNHNV, CDR2 YYDKDF (reference sequence). The V segment lost 4 bases and the J segment 0 bases; nucleotides outside the gene matches: 6. The CDR3 is made up of 16 amino acids. For the CDR3, the DNA is TGTGCCACCAGCAAACACAGGGACAGCTCCTACAATGAGCAGTTCTTC. Translating it yields CATSKHRDSSYNEQFF.

This clone appeared once. The chain has TRBV15 and TRBJ2-5; possible D gene TRBD1, 5 bases. Germline CDR1 and CDR2: LNHNV and YYDKDF (reference sequence). This CDR3 contains 14 residues. V was trimmed by 5 bases and J by 2 bases, leaving 12 bases between them. The CDR3 loop reads CATSGQGWQETQYF. DNA for the CDR3: TGTGCCACCAGCGGGCAGGGTTGGCAAGAGACCCAGTACTTC.

This chain links TRBV6-5 with TRBJ2-7, with D maybe TRBD2 (6 bases). The CDR3 runs 14 residues. V was pared by 5 bases and J by 4 bases, with 15 bases between. Germline CDR1 reads MNHEY; CDR2 reads SVGAGI. Here the CDR3 reads CASSNRDLPYEQYF. The CDR3 DNA reads as TGTGCCAGCAGTAACCGGGACTTACCATACGAGCAGTACTTC.

V and J are TRBV29-1 and TRBJ2-3; 10 bases are a match to TRBD1. The CDR3 is 15 residues long. From germline, CDR1 is SQVTM and CDR2 ANQGSEA. After removal of 3 bases from V and 5 bases from J, the junction contained 8 bases not matched to a gene. The CDR3, as DNA: TGCAGCGTTGAGCGTGACAGGGGGCTGGGAGATACGCAGTATTTT. Amino acid sequence: CSVERDRGLGDTQYF.

In its sample, this clone was seen once. The chain uses TRBV7-2 and TRBJ1-3, with D possibly TRBD1 on 6 matching bases. The CDR3 is made up of 13 amino acids. Germline V gene data show CDR1 as SGHTA and CDR2 as FQGNSA. Trimming removed 5 bases from V and 5 bases from J, with 10 bases in between. This chain's CDR3 is CASSPDRRNTIYF. DNA of the CDR3: TGTGCCAGCAGCCCCGACAGGCGAAACACCATATATTTT.

This clone was seen a few times. V is TRBV7-9 and J is TRBJ1-1; TRBD1 aligns across 7 bases. The CDR3 has 15 residues. Germline lookup yields CDR1 SEHNR and CDR2 FQNEAQ (reference sequence). The ends lost 5 bases at V and 1 base at J; junction bases unmatched: 7. CDR3 loop: CASSTRQGSNTEAFF. CDR3 in DNA: TGTGCCAGCAGCACGCGACAGGGTTCGAACACTGAAGCTTTCTTT.

A few counts support this clone. The gene calls are TRBV4-2 and TRBJ2-1; TRBD2 agrees at 8 bases. The V gene end was trimmed by 2 bases and the J gene end by 5 bases; junction bases not matched to a gene: 11. The CDR3 is 17 amino acids. Germline V gene sequence: CDR1 LGHNA, CDR2 YNFKEQ. The CDR3 here is CASSQPTSGRRNNEQFF. The CDR3 DNA reads TGTGCCAGCAGCCAACCCACGAGCGGGAGAAGGAACAATGAGCAGTTCTTC.

This chain joins TRBV3-1 (or the pseudogene TRBV3-2) and TRBJ2-7; no firm D call. CDR3 size: 13 residues. Germline values: CDR1 LGHDT, CDR2 YNNKEL (reference sequence). The V and J ends lost 1 base and 2 bases respectively, with 6 bases between them. The CDR3 sequence is CASSQAVTYEQYF. As DNA, the CDR3 is TGTGCCAGCAGCCAAGCGGTGACCTACGAGCAGTACTTC.

This clone was observed a single time. The chain employs TRBV11-2 and TRBJ1-1; weak D call: TRBD1 (6 bases). This CDR3 is built from 17 residues. CDR1 and CDR2 from the germline V gene are SGHAT and FQNNGV. Trimming shortened V by 1 base and J by 1 base, and 16 bases separated the two germline ends. CDR3 sequence reads: CASSLGMWADRNTEAFF. Written as DNA, the CDR3 is TGTGCCAGCAGCTTAGGGATGTGGGCGGACAGGAACACTGAAGCTTTCTTT.

This CDR3 reads CAISRRNTEAFF. In DNA form, the CDR3 reads TGTGCCATCTCGCGGAGGAACACTGAAGCTTTCTTT. V gene TRBV28 combines with J gene TRBJ1-1; D remains ambiguous. The CDR3 covers 12 residues. Germline CDR1 MDHEN, CDR2 SYDVKM. Deletions cut 10 bases from V and 1 base from J, with 10 bases between.

The genes are TRBV15 and TRBJ2-1; no reliable D call. The CDR3 consists of 14 residues. Trimming shortened V by 2 bases and J by 5 bases, and 10 bases separated the two germline ends. Looked up from germline, CDR1 is LNHNV and CDR2 is YYDKDF (reference sequence). The CDR3 spells CATSRRTPNNEQFF. The CDR3 DNA is TGTGCCACCAGCAGACGTACACCGAACAATGAGCAGTTCTTC.

This chain joins TRBV3-1 (or the pseudogene TRBV3-2) and TRBJ1-3; 9 bases fit TRBD1. Unmatched junction bases numbered 8, after V lost 7 bases and J lost 7 bases. The length of the CDR3 is 14 residues. Germline V CDR1 and CDR2: LGHDT, YNNKEL (reference sequence). The CDR3 loop is CASNRQGVGNTIYF. The CDR3 DNA is TGTGCCAGCAACCGACAGGGGGTAGGGAACACCATATATTTT.

This chain uses TRBV11-2 with TRBJ1-2; D is unresolved. Germline V gene lookup returns CDR1 SGHAT and CDR2 FQNNGV. The CDR3 extends over 16 amino acids. V lost 1 base to trimming and J lost 3 bases, with 15 bases between them. CDR3 DNA sequence: TGTGCCAGCAGCTTAGTACCCGAGGGAGGTGACTATGGCTACACCTTC. Its protein product is CASSLVPEGGDYGYTF.

The chain combines TRBV3-1 (or the pseudogene TRBV3-2) with TRBJ1-2, with D tentatively TRBD1 (6 bases). There are 16 residues in the CDR3. CDR1 LGHDT and CDR2 YNNKEL come from the germline V gene (reference sequence). V was trimmed by 0 bases and J by 3 bases, leaving 14 bases between them. CDR3 residues: CASSQDQGRGYYGYTF. DNA for the CDR3: TGTGCCAGCAGCCAAGATCAAGGCAGGGGCTACTATGGCTACACCTTC.

The gene calls are TRBV18 and TRBJ2-7; the D gene is possibly TRBD1 (6 bases). V was clipped by 3 bases and J by 3 bases, with 18 bases between them. This CDR3 is built from 16 residues. Germline CDR1 KGHSH, CDR2 LQKENI. CDR3 sequence: CASSPPGQGVDYEQYF. CDR3 nucleotide sequence: TGTGCCAGCTCACCTCCGGGACAAGGGGTGGACTACGAGCAGTACTTC.

This chain links TRBV19 with TRBJ1-4; D is possibly TRBD1 (6 bases). Germline lookup yields CDR1 LNHDA and CDR2 SQIVND (reference sequence). Trimming left V 4 bases short and J 9 bases short, with 15 bases between. The length of the CDR3 is 14 residues. CDR3 sequence reads: CASSRADRTQKLFF. The CDR3 DNA follows: TGTGCCAGTAGTAGAGCAGACAGGACCCAAAAACTGTTTTTT.

This clone showed up just once. This chain uses TRBV6-2 or TRBV6-3 with TRBJ1-2, with a possible D match to TRBD1 (6 bases). This CDR3 comprises 13 residues. V shed 6 bases and J shed 3 bases, with 11 bases lying between them. Germline lookup yields CDR1 MNHEY and CDR2 SVGEGT. CDR3 sequence (DNA): TGTGCCAGCAGCGGAACAGGGTACTATGGCTACACCTTC. Protein sequence: CASSGTGYYGYTF.

The CDR3 region is CASSYGLAGVGETQYF. CDR3 nucleotide sequence: TGTGCCAGCAGCTACGGACTAGCGGGAGTAGGGGAGACCCAGTACTTC. V gene TRBV5-4 combines with J gene TRBJ2-5, with 13 bases matching TRBD2. This CDR3 comprises 16 residues. Germline CDR1 SGHNT, CDR2 YYREEE (reference sequence). After removal of 3 bases from V and 5 bases from J, the junction contained 7 bases not matched to a gene.

Concerning this clone itself: The same CDR3 is also encoded by other DNA sequences in this sample. The V call is TRBV19, the J call TRBJ1-5; D is possibly TRBD1 (6 bases). Germline CDR1 and CDR2: LNHDA and SQIVND (reference sequence). V was pared by 5 bases and J by 4 bases, with 12 bases between. The CDR3 has 14 residues. The CDR3: CASSGTGFNQPQHF. The CDR3 DNA follows: TGTGCCAGTAGTGGAACAGGGTTTAATCAGCCCCAGCATTTT. Drawing the rest from reference TRBV19 and TRBJ1-5, the complete variable domain is DGGITQSPKYLFRKEGQNVTLSCEQNLNHDAMYWYRQDPGQGLRLIYYSQIVNDFQKGDIAEGYSVSREKKESFPLTVTSAQKNPTAFYLCASSGTGFNQPQHFGDGTRLSIL.

The V call is TRBV19, the J call TRBJ2-5; 7 bases map to TRBD1. CDR1 and CDR2 from the germline V gene are LNHDA and SQIVND (reference sequence). The ends lost 9 bases at V and 3 bases at J; junction bases unmatched: 10. This CDR3 is 14 amino acids long. CDR3 nucleotides: TGTGCCAGCAACTCTATAGGGGGCGAAGAGACCCAGTACTTC. Translating gives CASNSIGGEETQYF. The full variable domain, with the rest looked up from reference TRBV19 and TRBJ2-5, is DGGITQSPKYLFRKEGQNVTLSCEQNLNHDAMYWYRQDPGQGLRLIYYSQIVNDFQKGDIAEGYSVSREKKESFPLTVTSAQKNPTAFYLCASNSIGGEETQYFGPGTRLLVL.

The chain employs TRBV19 and TRBJ1-1; unclear D gene. With 6 bases removed from V and 1 base from J, the gap between germline ends came to 3 bases. Per germline, CDR1 LNHDA and CDR2 SQIVND (reference sequence). The CDR3 contains 11 residues. Here the CDR3 reads CASSRNTEAFF. The DNA of the CDR3 is TGTGCCAGTAGCAGGAACACTGAAGCTTTCTTT.

The V gene is TRBV7-9, the J gene TRBJ2-3, with 7 bases that match TRBD1. CDR3 length: 16 amino acids. From germline, CDR1 is SEHNR and CDR2 FQNEAQ (reference sequence). The ends lost 10 bases at V and 2 bases at J; junction bases unmatched: 15. The CDR3 DNA is TGTGCCACCGTAAAGGCCGGACAGGTTCTCACAGATACGCAGTATTTT. This codes for CATVKAGQVLTDTQYF.

The chain links TRBV9 to TRBJ1-3; tentatively, D is TRBD1 (6 bases). CDR3 length: 14 amino acids. Germline loops: CDR1 SGDLS, CDR2 YYNGEE. The V end was cut by 2 bases, the J end by 5 bases, with 11 bases between. The CDR3 nucleotides read TGTGCCAGCAGCGTCCGGGACATCCGAAACACCATATATTTT. Its translation: CASSVRDIRNTIYF.

The chain has TRBV5-4 and TRBJ2-3; 8 positions match TRBD2. The trim removed 9 bases at V and 1 base at J, leaving 7 bases unmatched. Germline CDR1 reads SGHNT; CDR2 reads YYREEE (reference sequence). The CDR3 extends over 14 amino acids. The CDR3 coding sequence is TGTGCCACCCCCGGGGGGGTAGGCACAGATACGCAGTATTTT. Translating gives CATPGGVGTDTQYF.